The 7 T cell receptor beta chains reported below all come from one sample, sequenced in a study of T cell repertoires in cytomegalovirus infection. TCRdb recomputed calls from the reads with MiXCR, one row per CDR3 protein. The sample includes about 900,000 distinct CDR3 sequences, 25% to 40% of them seen just once. No cognate antigen is known for these TCRs. Sequencing was performed on cultured CD8+ T cells from PBMCs, taken from culture after CMV antigen stimulation. Every receptor here comes from a human donor in good health (CMV status not recorded). Some clones in this sample may be carry-over from other donors' samples.

This clonotype was detected a few times. The chain carries TRBV11-2 and TRBJ1-2; a weak D match, TRBD1 (5 bases). This CDR3 spans 16 amino acids. Deletions cut 2 bases from V and 4 bases from J, with 17 bases between. Germline CDR1 SGHAT, CDR2 FQNNGV. CDR3: CASSLWSVGAFYGYTF. The DNA for the CDR3 is TGTGCCAGCAGCTTATGGTCCGTCGGGGCCTTCTATGGCTACACCTTC.

A few counts support this clonotype. This chain connects TRBV28 to TRBJ2-6; D unclear. The V gene lost 3 bases and the J gene lost 0 bases, with 3 bases spanning the gap. CDR1 MDHEN and CDR2 SYDVKM come from the germline V gene. The CDR3 runs to 14 residues. Here the CDR3 reads CASSFLSGANVLTF. For the CDR3, the DNA is TGTGCCAGCAGTTTCCTCTCTGGGGCCAACGTCCTGACTTTC.

Comment on this clonotype: It may be a read error: a sequence one base away is much more abundant. This chain connects TRBV4-3 to TRBJ1-1; perhaps TRBD1 as D (5 bases). Germline V CDR1 and CDR2: LGHNA, YSLEER. The CDR3 spans 16 residues. The CDR3 DNA sequence: TGCGCCATCAGCCAAGATGCGGTCTTTCAGGGAGGTGAAGCTTTCTTT. Translating it yields CAISQDAVFQGGEAFF.

This clonotype occurred many times. CDR3 bases: TGTGCCAGCAGCTTACAAGATGCAGGGGGCTACACCGGGGAGCTGTTTTTT. This encodes CASSLQDAGGYTGELFF. The chain has TRBV7-9 and TRBJ2-2, with 8 bases matching TRBD1. The CDR3 length is 17 residues. Germline-derived CDR1 and CDR2 are SEHNR and FQNEAQ (reference sequence). Unmatched junction bases numbered 8, after V lost 2 bases and J lost 3 bases.

The chain joins TRBV19 to TRBJ2-7; 7 bases map to TRBD1. J lost 3 bases, V lost 5 bases, and 7 bases had no gene match. The germline gives CDR1 LNHDA, CDR2 SQIVND (reference sequence). This CDR3 region has 14 residues. CDR3 in amino acids: CASSHQGVGYEQYF. In DNA, the CDR3 is TGTGCCAGTAGTCATCAGGGGGTTGGCTACGAGCAGTACTTC. Based on the CDR3 plus reference TRBV19 and TRBJ2-7, the full variable domain is DGGITQSPKYLFRKEGQNVTLSCEQNLNHDAMYWYRQDPGQGLRLIYYSQIVNDFQKGDIAEGYSVSREKKESFPLTVTSAQKNPTAFYLCASSHQGVGYEQYFGPGTRLTVT.

V and J are TRBV5-1 and TRBJ1-5, with D possibly being TRBD1 (6 bases). The CDR3 runs 13 residues. V gave up 9 bases and J gave up 2 bases, with 12 bases separating them. Germline loops: CDR1 SGHRS, CDR2 YFSETQ. For the CDR3, the DNA is TGCGCCACCTGGGGGGCGGGCAATCAGCCCCAGCATTTT. Translated, it gives CATWGAGNQPQHF.

The chain links TRBV6-2 or TRBV6-3 to TRBJ2-5, with 7 bases fitting TRBD1. The CDR3 contains 15 residues. Germline V CDR1 and CDR2: MNHEY, SVGEGT. V lost 6 bases to trimming and J lost 4 bases; unmatched junction nucleotides: 11. The CDR3 region is CASSLGQFQGETQYF. As DNA, the CDR3 is TGTGCCAGCAGCCTGGGACAGTTTCAAGGAGAGACCCAGTACTTC.